This T cell receptor beta chain was sequenced for a study of ipilimumab plus nivolumab after autologous stem cell transplantation. The CDR3 is 15 amino acids. V dropped 0 bases and J dropped 4; count of bases not matched to a gene: 3. CDR1 is SGHRS and CDR2 is YFSETQ in the germline V gene. This clone was seen a handful of times. Some clones are missing from TCRdb's copy, which holds only in-frame ones; the method was immunoSEQ multiplex PCR. The sample includes 10,000 to 15,000 clones, about three quarters of them seen just once. This sequence joins TRBV5-1 and TRBJ1-4; 7 bases line up with TRBD1. The specimen comprised PBMCs, sampled in a trial of ipilimumab plus nivolumab as post-transplant consolidation. The sequence derives from a male donor with diffuse large B-cell lymphoma. Written as DNA, the CDR3 is TGCGCCAGCAGCTTGGGGGACAGACTTAATGAAAAACTGTTTTTT. Translating it yields CASSLGDRLNEKLFF.